The 3 T cell receptor beta chains below all came from one sample that was sequenced in a study of blood T cell repertoires in COVID-19. Using immunoSEQ multiplex PCR, the repertoire was profiled, and TCRdb retains in-frame clones only, with some absent. The sample lists about 300,000 clones; roughly 80% were seen once. Source material: peripheral blood. The source of these receptors is a human donor with COVID-19, enrolled during active disease. The donor label of this sample is uncertain.

The chain has TRBV10-3 and TRBJ1-6; a possible D gene is TRBD1 (5 bases). V was pared by 4 bases and J by 5 bases, with 12 bases between. Looked up from germline, CDR1 is ENHRY and CDR2 is SYGVKD. This CDR3 has 15 amino acids. The CDR3 coding sequence is TGTGCCATCAGTGGGACGGGGGTGGATAATTCACCCCTCCACTTT. Its protein product is CAISGTGVDNSPLHF.

V gene TRBV24-1 combines with J gene TRBJ1-3; D may be TRBD1 (6 bases). Germline assignment: CDR1 KGHDR and CDR2 SFDVKD. The CDR3 covers 13 residues. The CDR3 sequence: CAGTIGSGNTIYF. CDR3 nucleotide sequence: TGTGCTGGGACAATAGGATCTGGAAACACCATATATTTT.

This clone came up a few times. This chain joins TRBV10-1 and TRBJ2-7; 9 nucleotides agree with TRBD2. With 8 bases clipped from V and 8 bases from J, the junction kept 10 bases outside the gene matches. This CDR3 region has 13 residues. Germline assignment: CDR1 WNHNN and CDR2 SYGVQD (reference sequence). The CDR3 loop is CASGGGSGSKQYF. CDR3 DNA sequence: TGCGCCAGCGGAGGGGGTAGCGGGAGCAAGCAGTACTTC.